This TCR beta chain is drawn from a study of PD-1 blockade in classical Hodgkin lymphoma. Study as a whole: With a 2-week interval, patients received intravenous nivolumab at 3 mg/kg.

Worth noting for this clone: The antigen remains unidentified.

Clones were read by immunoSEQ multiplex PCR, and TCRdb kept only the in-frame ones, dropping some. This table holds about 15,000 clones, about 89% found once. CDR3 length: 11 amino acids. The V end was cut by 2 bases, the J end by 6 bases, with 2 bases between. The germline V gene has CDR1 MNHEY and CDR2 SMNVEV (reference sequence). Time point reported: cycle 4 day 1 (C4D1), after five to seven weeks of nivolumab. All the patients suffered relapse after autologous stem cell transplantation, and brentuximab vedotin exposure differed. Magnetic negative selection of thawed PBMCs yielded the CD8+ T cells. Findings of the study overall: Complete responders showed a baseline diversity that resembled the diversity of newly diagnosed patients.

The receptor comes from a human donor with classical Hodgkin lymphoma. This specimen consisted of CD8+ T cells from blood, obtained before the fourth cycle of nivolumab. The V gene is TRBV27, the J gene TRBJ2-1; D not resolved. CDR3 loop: CASSLANEQFF. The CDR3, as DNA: TGTGCCAGCAGTTTAGCCAATGAGCAGTTCTTC.